This TCR beta chain comes out of a study of shared clonotypes between healthy human individuals. Whole-study context: Each donor's CD8 memory used one plate, CD8 naive two, each CD4 subset three.

Profiling relied on immunoSEQ multiplex PCR, and the TCRdb table lists in-frame clones only, not all of them. The sample has some 1.4 million clones; roughly 96% are singletons. About this clone: Its antigen remains unidentified.

CDR3 length equals 16 residues. General study findings and limits: At large depth, rarefaction still showed sorted-subset sequencing to be incomplete. Naive CD4 clonotype sharing across four donors was 5% to 6%.

Sample: naive CD4+ T cells sorted from blood. Documented subset: CD45RA+ positively selected. The sequence came from a young man in good health. V and J are TRBV21-1 and TRBJ2-1; TRBD1, the table's D call, was not compared with the DNA. TRBV21-1 is annotated as a pseudogene. CDR3 coding DNA: TGTGCCAGCAGCAAAGCGACAGGGGGGTTTGAGGCTGAGCAGTTCTTC. Amino acids: CASSKATGGFEAEQFF.